The 3 T cell receptor beta chains below come from one sample, sequenced in a study of siplizumab effects on memory and regulatory T cells. Sequencing used immunoSEQ multiplex PCR; TCRdb keeps in-frame clones, though not all of them. Among about 100,000 clones, about 91% were seen once, and the ten largest hold approximately 0.71%. The sequencing sample was made of Tregs sorted from blood. Source of these receptors: a human donor in good health.

V usage is TRBV7-6 and J usage is TRBJ1-1, with a weak D call TRBD1 (6 bases). The CDR3 contains 15 residues. Germline CDR1 reads SGHVS; CDR2 reads FNYEAQ. Trimming took 5 bases from V and 6 from J, leaving 19 bases between them. Here the CDR3 DNA reads TGTGCCAGCAGCACTCTTGGGGGGGCAATGGCTGAAGCTTTCTTT. Amino acids: CASSTLGGAMAEAFF.

This chain connects TRBV15 to TRBJ1-4; D is unclear. V dropped 3 bases and J dropped 8 bases, with 7 bases sitting between them. Germline CDR1 is LNHNV and CDR2 is YYDKDF (reference sequence). The CDR3 covers 12 residues. The DNA of the CDR3 is TGTGCCACCAGCAGTTTGGGCGAAAAACTGTTTTTT. This gives the protein CATSSLGEKLFF.

The rearrangement uses TRBV7-9 and TRBJ2-2; 7 nucleotides agree with TRBD1. The CDR3 covers 14 residues. Trimming at V came to 5 bases and at J to 4 bases, leaving 4 bases not matched to a gene. Germline loops: CDR1 SEHNR, CDR2 FQNEAQ (reference sequence). The CDR3 sequence: CASSRDRGTGELFF. DNA of the CDR3: TGTGCCAGCAGCAGGGACAGAGGCACCGGGGAGCTGTTTTTT.